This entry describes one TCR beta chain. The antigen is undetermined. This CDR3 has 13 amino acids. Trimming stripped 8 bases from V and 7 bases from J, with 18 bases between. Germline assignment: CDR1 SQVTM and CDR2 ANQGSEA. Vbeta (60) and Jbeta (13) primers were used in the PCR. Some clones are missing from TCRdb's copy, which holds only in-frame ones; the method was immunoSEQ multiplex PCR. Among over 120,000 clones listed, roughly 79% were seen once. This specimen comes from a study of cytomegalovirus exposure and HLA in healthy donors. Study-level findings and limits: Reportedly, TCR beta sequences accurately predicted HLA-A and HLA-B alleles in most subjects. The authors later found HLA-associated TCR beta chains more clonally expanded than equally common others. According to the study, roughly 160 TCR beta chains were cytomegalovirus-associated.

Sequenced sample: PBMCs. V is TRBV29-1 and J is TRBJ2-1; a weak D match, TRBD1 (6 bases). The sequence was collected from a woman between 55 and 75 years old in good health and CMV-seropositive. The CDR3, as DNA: TGCAGCCACAGGGCAGGGAGAGAAAATGAGCAGTTCTTC. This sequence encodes CSHRAGRENEQFF.